This is a list of T cell receptor beta chains from one sample in a study of identical twins. TCRdb redid the calling of the 5' RACE reads with MiXCR, one entry per CDR3 protein. This sample has 200,000 to 250,000 distinct CDR3 sequences, with 5.5% to 7.5% found just once. These data were also reused for a study on T cells expressing NK-cell markers.

The sequenced material came from CD8+ T cells sorted from blood. Source of these receptors: a woman aged 18-29 years in good health. CDR3s include the opening cysteine and the closing phenylalanine or tryptophan. The D gene is left open where the match is weak. Rows give clone size only sometimes, using once, few, many, or a class for an expanded clone.

cdr3_aa cdr3_nt d_call clone_size j_call v_call cdr3_length
CASSLDVGRGVGEQFF TGTGCCAGCAGTTTGGACGTCGGCAGGGGGGTGGGTGAGCAGTTCTTC . . TRBJ2-1 TRBV27 16
CAWSYATDTQYF TGTGCCTGGAGTTATGCGACAGATACGCAGTATTTT . few TRBJ2-3 TRBV30 12
CATSRVIQGGKNGYTF TGTGCCACCAGCAGAGTGATCCAGGGGGGGAAGAATGGCTACACCTTC TRBD1 . TRBJ1-2 TRBV15 16
CSPRPSTAANTEAFF TGCAGTCCCCGCCCCTCGACTGCGGCGAACACTGAAGCTTTCTTT . many TRBJ1-1 TRBV20-1 15
CASSFRGFSYEQYF TGTGCCAGCAGTTTCAGGGGTTTCTCCTACGAGCAGTACTTC . many TRBJ2-7 TRBV12-3/TRBV12-4 14
CASTGQGYISGELFF TGTGCCAGCACCGGCCAAGGGTATATTTCCGGGGAGCTGTTTTTT . . TRBJ2-2 TRBV25-1 15
CSARTQVAGETQYF TGCAGTGCTAGAACTCAGGTGGCAGGGGAGACCCAGTACTTC . few TRBJ2-5 TRBV20-1 14
CASSLIAGHSKETQYF TGTGCCAGCAGTTTAATAGCGGGACACTCGAAAGAGACCCAGTACTTC TRBD2 . TRBJ2-5 TRBV27 16
CASRVHRVSDYGYTF TGTGCCAGCAGAGTACACAGGGTGAGCGACTATGGCTACACCTTC . few TRBJ1-2 TRBV12-3/TRBV12-4 15
CASSLLGGHSGNTIYF TGTGCCAGCAGCTTACTTGGCGGCCACTCTGGAAACACCATATATTTT . . TRBJ1-3 TRBV7-6 16
CALQPQNTEAFF TGTGCCCTCCAGCCGCAGAACACTGAAGCTTTCTTT . many TRBJ1-1 TRBV12-3/TRBV12-4 12
CASSLGYTSFNYGYTF TGTGCCAGCAGCTTAGGTTACACGAGCTTTAACTATGGCTACACCTTC . . TRBJ1-2 TRBV7-8 16
CSARGRGGYNEQFF TGCAGTGCTAGGGGCCGGGGAGGGTACAATGAGCAGTTCTTC TRBD2 few TRBJ2-1 TRBV20-1 14
CASSQNLRQYEQYF TGTGCCAGCAGCCAAAATTTGCGACAGTACGAGCAGTACTTC . few TRBJ2-7 TRBV12-3/TRBV12-4 14
CAIEGANTGELFF TGTGCCATCGAGGGGGCGAACACCGGGGAGCTGTTTTTT . . TRBJ2-2 TRBV10-3 13
CSASSRETQYF TGCAGTGCTAGTTCTCGGGAGACCCAGTACTTC . few TRBJ2-5 TRBV20-1 11
CASSVGGIEPYEQYF TGTGCCAGCAGCGTAGGAGGGATTGAGCCGTACGAGCAGTACTTC . . TRBJ2-7 TRBV9 15
CASSVWAGGLNEQFF TGTGCCAGCAGCGTGTGGGCGGGAGGGCTGAATGAGCAGTTCTTC TRBD2 few TRBJ2-1 TRBV9 15
CASSPSRSTEQYF TGTGCCAGCAGCCCTTCCCGAAGCACCGAGCAGTACTTC . . TRBJ2-7 TRBV13 13
CASSYSAGPQETQYF TGTGCCAGCAGTTACTCGGCGGGACCGCAAGAGACCCAGTACTTC . many TRBJ2-5 TRBV6-5 15
CASRPMTQETQYF TGTGCCAGCAGGCCCATGACCCAAGAGACCCAGTACTTC . many TRBJ2-5 TRBV11-3 13
CASSAYGYGGLKNEQFF TGTGCCAGCAGTGCCTATGGGTACGGGGGGCTGAAGAATGAGCAGTTCTTC . . TRBJ2-1 TRBV6-2/TRBV6-3 17
CASSPGANTEAFF TGCGCCAGCAGCCCGGGCGCGAACACTGAAGCTTTCTTT . many TRBJ1-1 TRBV5-1 13
CASSSRDRPAYEQYF TGTGCCAGCAGTTCTCGGGACCGTCCAGCCTACGAGCAGTACTTC . many TRBJ2-7 TRBV27 15
CAISLTQDNEQFF TGTGCCATCAGTCTAACCCAGGACAATGAGCAGTTCTTC . many TRBJ2-1 TRBV10-3 13
CSARDPGGFSNQPQHF TGCAGTGCTAGAGATCCGGGCGGGTTTAGCAATCAGCCCCAGCATTTT . once TRBJ1-5 TRBV20-1 16
CASRQDSNEQFF TGTGCCAGCAGACAGGACAGCAATGAGCAGTTCTTC . . TRBJ2-1 TRBV5-6 12
CASSVGGDSGELFF TGTGCCAGCAGCGTGGGCGGGGATTCCGGGGAGCTGTTTTTT . many TRBJ2-2 TRBV9 14
CASSIATGTEAFF TGTGCCAGTAGTATAGCAACAGGGACAGAAGCTTTCTTT . . TRBJ1-1 TRBV19 13
CASKPATNEKLFF TGTGCCAGCAAGCCGGCAACTAATGAAAAACTGTTTTTT . . TRBJ1-4 TRBV14 13
CASSDPAGGNDPNTQYF TGTGCCAGCAGTGACCCAGCGGGGGGTAATGACCCGAATACGCAGTATTTT TRBD2 many TRBJ2-3 TRBV2 17
CASGSTGDRVNEQFF TGTGCCAGCGGATCCACCGGGGACAGGGTCAATGAGCAGTTCTTC TRBD1 many TRBJ2-1 TRBV3-1 15
CASSQDRRVADEQYF TGTGCCAGCAGCCAAGATCGAAGGGTAGCCGACGAGCAGTACTTC . . TRBJ2-7 TRBV3-1 15
CASSLLTGETEAFF TGTGCCAGCAGCCTCCTGACAGGGGAGACTGAAGCTTTCTTT TRBD1 . TRBJ1-1 TRBV11-2 14
CASSASWGPDTQYF TGCGCCAGCAGCGCGTCTTGGGGCCCAGATACGCAGTATTTT . . TRBJ2-3 TRBV4-3 14
CASSSLAGGNDEQFF TGTGCCAGCAGTTCGCTAGCGGGGGGTAACGATGAGCAGTTCTTC TRBD2 many TRBJ2-1 TRBV6-5 15
CASSSLYGYTF TGTGCCAGCAGTTCCCTCTATGGCTACACCTTC . many TRBJ1-2 TRBV12-3/TRBV12-4 11